The 11 T cell receptor beta chains reported below all come from one sample, sequenced in a study of blood T cell repertoires in COVID-19. The table came from immunoSEQ multiplex PCR; TCRdb's copy has only in-frame clones and leaves some out. Of about 270,000 clones in the sample, about nine tenths are singletons; the top ten hold approximately 4%. Sequences were obtained from PBMCs or T cells enriched from blood (not recorded which). These receptors came from a woman in her 30s with acute COVID-19.

The chain joins TRBV5-6 to TRBJ1-6; the D gene is possibly TRBD1 (5 bases). The germline CDR1 and CDR2 sequences are SGHDT and YYEEEE. V lost 0 bases and J lost 2, with 12 bases in between. The CDR3 runs 17 residues. The CDR3 DNA reads TGTGCCAGCAGCTTGGGCCCAGGGATGACCTATAATTCACCCCTCCACTTT. The encoded protein is CASSLGPGMTYNSPLHF.

This chain uses TRBV28 with TRBJ1-1; D uncertain. V shed 4 bases and J shed 0 bases, with 9 bases lying between them. This CDR3 comprises 14 residues. The germline CDR1 and CDR2 sequences are MDHEN and SYDVKM. The CDR3 here is CASSWENLNTEAFF. The CDR3 bases are TGTGCCAGCAGTTGGGAGAATCTGAACACTGAAGCTTTCTTT.

This chain joins TRBV11-2 and TRBJ2-7, with 8 bases identical to TRBD1. Per germline, CDR1 SGHAT and CDR2 FQNNGV. CDR3 size: 16 residues. The V segment lost 5 bases and the J segment 4 bases; nucleotides outside the gene matches: 13. This CDR3 is CASSLWAGTGLYEQYF. The CDR3, as DNA: TGTGCCAGCAGCCTATGGGCCGGGACAGGCCTTTACGAGCAGTACTTC.

V gene TRBV28 combines with J gene TRBJ1-6, with 7 bases matching TRBD1. Germline CDR1 reads MDHEN; CDR2 reads SYDVKM. The CDR3 runs to 15 residues. Losses at the gene ends were 6 bases for V and 5 bases for J; bases not matched to a gene: 7. The CDR3 sequence is CASSEGDSDNSPLHF. CDR3 DNA sequence: TGTGCCAGCAGCGAAGGGGACAGCGATAATTCACCCCTCCACTTT.

The V gene is TRBV18, the J gene TRBJ2-1; 10 positions agree with TRBD2. Trimming cost V 4 bases and J 7 bases; bases outside gene matches: 10. The CDR3 contains 16 residues. Germline V gene lookup returns CDR1 KGHSH and CDR2 LQKENI. CDR3 bases: TGTGCCAGCTCACTAAACCCTAGCGGGAGTGCAAATGAGCAGTTCTTC. This gives the protein CASSLNPSGSANEQFF.

This chain links TRBV7-2 with TRBJ2-1, with TRBD2 matching over 7 bases. Germline V lookup: CDR1 SGHTA, CDR2 FQGNSA. After removal of 4 bases from V and 3 bases from J, the junction contained 12 bases not matched to a gene. The CDR3 runs to 17 residues. The DNA for the CDR3 is TGTGCCAGCAGCTATGCGGTTGTTGCGGGAGACTACAATGAGCAGTTCTTC. Amino acids: CASSYAVVAGDYNEQFF.

J is TRBJ1-5 and V is TRBV7-9; D uncertain. The CDR3 runs to 15 residues. Germline assignment: CDR1 SEHNR and CDR2 FQNEAQ (reference sequence). The ends were cut back, 1 base at V and 4 bases at J, with 11 bases in the middle. The CDR3 here is CASSLDYGKNQPQHF. DNA for the CDR3: TGTGCCAGCAGCTTAGACTACGGGAAGAATCAGCCCCAGCATTTT.

The chain uses TRBV6-5 and TRBJ2-1; D is possibly TRBD1 (5 bases). This CDR3 is built from 12 residues. Germline V CDR1 and CDR2: MNHEY, SVGAGI. The V and J ends lost 6 bases and 7 bases respectively, with 10 bases between them. This chain's CDR3 is CASRSQGNEQFF. The CDR3 DNA is TGTGCCAGCAGATCCCAGGGAAATGAGCAGTTCTTC.

This sequence joins TRBV5-1 and TRBJ2-7, with D maybe TRBD1 (5 bases). Germline CDR1 reads SGHRS; CDR2 reads YFSETQ. V lost 0 bases to trimming and J lost 3 bases, with 10 bases between them. This CDR3 is 14 amino acids long. CDR3 sequence: CASSLEQEIYEQYF. As DNA, the CDR3 is TGCGCCAGCAGCTTGGAACAGGAGATCTACGAGCAGTACTTC.

V gene TRBV11-1 combines with J gene TRBJ2-3; 7 nucleotides agree with TRBD1. Germline-derived CDR1 and CDR2 are SGHAT and FQDESV (reference sequence). The CDR3 is 14 amino acids. V lost 4 bases to trimming and J lost 1 base; unmatched junction nucleotides: 2. The CDR3 reads CASSSGQGTDTQYF. The DNA of the CDR3 is TGTGCCAGCAGCTCCGGACAGGGCACAGATACGCAGTATTTT.

The V gene is TRBV4-1, the J gene TRBJ2-5; D unclear. Germline V CDR1 and CDR2: MGHRA, YSYEKL. This CDR3 has 15 residues. V lost 0 bases and J lost 3, with 11 bases in between. CDR3 DNA sequence: TGCGCCAGCAGCCAAGATCACACGGAGAAAGAGACCCAGTACTTC. Its protein is CASSQDHTEKETQYF.